Presented here are 5 T cell receptor beta chains from one specimen sequenced in a study of identifying expanded T cells in peripheral blood (dated by TCRdb to about 2019). Libraries were built with the immunoSEQ multiplex PCR assay. What TCRdb holds here is the immuneACCESS table cut down to in-frame rearrangements. Part of the clones is not present; checked against another copy, under half of the missing clones reflect an unresolved V gene, and the others are unexplained. This sample is represented by about 84,000 clones; around 85% of them were singletons. The top ten hold 4.5% to 7% of the sample. Sequenced: blood. The source of these receptors is a person aged 18 to 70 in good health.

The chain has TRBV7-6 and TRBJ2-3, with D possibly being TRBD1 (5 bases). Germline V gene sequence: CDR1 SGHVS, CDR2 FNYEAQ. Deletions cut 5 bases from V and 5 bases from J, with 11 bases between. The CDR3 contains 13 residues. Here the CDR3 DNA reads TGTGCCAGCAGCCTAGGGGCCGGAGATACGCAGTATTTT. This codes for CASSLGAGDTQYF.

The rearrangement links TRBV6-1 to TRBJ1-6; D remains ambiguous. The CDR3 totals 11 residues. V was trimmed by 7 bases and J by 14 bases, leaving 12 bases between them. Germline lookup yields CDR1 MNHNS and CDR2 SASEGT. The DNA of the CDR3 is TGTGCCAGCAACGGGTATGCGGCCCTCCACTTT. Protein: CASNGYAALHF.

This chain links TRBV6-5 with TRBJ1-2, with D possibly being TRBD1 (6 bases). The germline gives CDR1 MNHEY, CDR2 SVGAGI. Trimming shortened V by 10 bases and J by 7 bases, and 16 bases separated the two germline ends. This CDR3 is built from 12 residues. The CDR3 region is CATRTDLLGYTF. CDR3 DNA sequence: TGTGCCACACGGACAGACCTTCTTGGCTACACCTTC.

The chain recombines TRBV4-1 with TRBJ2-1; D is uncertain. V was cut by 4 bases and J by 5 bases, with 3 bases left in between. Germline V gene lookup returns CDR1 MGHRA and CDR2 YSYEKL. The CDR3 has 11 residues. The CDR3 coding sequence is TGCGCCAGCAGCCGGAACAATGAGCAGTTCTTC. Amino acids: CASSRNNEQFF.

This clone has just one count. The rearrangement joins TRBV7-2 to TRBJ2-7; D may correspond to TRBD1 or TRBD2 (5 bases each). CDR3 length: 14 residues. Germline assignment: CDR1 SGHTA and CDR2 FQGNSA. Trimming stripped 4 bases from V and 4 bases from J, with 14 bases between. CDR3 DNA: TGTGCCAGCAGCTCTGGGACGACGGGATACGAGCAGTACTTC. Its protein product is CASSSGTTGYEQYF.